One and the same sample provided the 15 T cell receptor beta chains below, sequenced in a study of T cell responses to AZD1222 COVID-19 vaccine listed by TCRdb under 2021. Receptor libraries were prepared by the immunoSEQ multiplex PCR assay. TCRdb took over this immuneACCESS table, retaining in-frame rearrangements with V and J assigned. Such tables are incomplete; in checked studies, under half of the missing clones stem from an unresolved V gene, and the remainder is unexplained. In this sample the table shows tens of thousands of clones, approximately 88% of which occur a single time. The top ten clonotypes cover less than 20% of the sample. The intended sense of this specimen's time point label: baseline before first vaccination. The source material was peripheral blood, sampled on day 0 of AZD1222 vaccination. All receptors derive from an adult in good health.

V gene TRBV5-1 combines with J gene TRBJ2-7; 9 bases are shared with TRBD1. The V gene end was trimmed by 4 bases and the J gene end by 6 bases; junction bases not matched to a gene: 2. The germline gives CDR1 SGHRS, CDR2 YFSETQ. There are 12 residues in the CDR3. The CDR3 DNA reads as TGCGCCAGCAGCCGGACAGGGGCCGAGCAGTACTTC. Translated, it gives CASSRTGAEQYF.

V and J are TRBV7-3 and TRBJ2-2; D unresolved. Germline V CDR1 and CDR2: SGHTA, FQGTGA. This CDR3 has 14 amino acids. Trimming removed 5 bases from V and 6 bases from J, with 13 bases in between. CDR3 sequence reads: CASSQGLNPGELFF. In DNA form, the CDR3 reads TGTGCCAGCAGCCAAGGGCTCAACCCCGGGGAGCTGTTTTTT.

V and J are TRBV29-1 and TRBJ2-5, with 7 bases identical to TRBD2. The V segment lost 0 bases and the J segment 5 bases; nucleotides outside the gene matches: 9. The CDR3 sequence is 15 residues long. Germline CDR1 SQVTM, CDR2 ANQGSEA. Here the CDR3 reads CSVEDQGGGGETQYF. The CDR3 DNA sequence: TGCAGCGTTGAAGATCAGGGCGGGGGAGGGGAGACCCAGTACTTC.

The chain recombines TRBV6-5 with TRBJ2-5; 7 nucleotides match TRBD1. Per germline, CDR1 MNHEY and CDR2 SVGAGI. This CDR3 is built from 14 residues. The CDR3 here is CARARGHMGETQYF. The CDR3 nucleotides are TGTGCAAGAGCGAGGGGGCATATGGGGGAGACCCAGTACTTC.

DNA of the CDR3: TGCGCCAGCAGCAACCTCCCGGGCGGGAGGGGCTCTGGGGCCAACGTCCTGACTTTC. Translated: CASSNLPGGRGSGANVLTF. The chain carries TRBV5-1 and TRBJ2-6, with 9 nucleotides matching TRBD2. CDR1 and CDR2 from the germline V gene are SGHRS and YFSETQ. The CDR3 extends over 19 amino acids. V was clipped by 4 bases and J by 0 bases; unmatched bases: 11. The full variable domain, in which reference TRBV5-1 and TRBJ2-6 provide the parts outside the CDR3, is KAGVTQTPRYLIKTRGQQVTLSCSPISGHRSVSWYQQTPGQGLQFLFEYFSETQRNKGNFPGRFSGRQFSNSRSEMNVSTLELGDSALYLCASSNLPGGRGSGANVLTFGAGSRLTVL.

This chain links TRBV7-6 with TRBJ1-5; 7 bases are a match to TRBD1. CDR3 length equals 17 residues. Unmatched junction bases numbered 7, after V lost 0 bases and J lost 2 bases. The germline CDR1 and CDR2 sequences are SGHVS and FNYEAQ. The CDR3 nucleotides read TGTGCCAGCAGCTTAGCGGCAGGGGGATTCGGCAATCAGCCCCAGCATTTT. Protein sequence: CASSLAAGGFGNQPQHF. Full variable domain (outside the CDR3, taken from reference TRBV7-6 and TRBJ1-5): GAGVSQSPRYKVTKRGQDVALRCDPISGHVSLYWYRQALGQGPEFLTYFNYEAQQDKSGLPNDRFSAERPEGSISTLTIQRTEQRDSAMYRCASSLAAGGFGNQPQHFGDGTRLSIL.

This clone was counted once. The CDR3 region is CAWSVGGTEAFF. CDR3 DNA: TGTGCCTGGAGTGTGGGGGGCACTGAAGCTTTCTTT. The genes are TRBV30 and TRBJ1-1, with D maybe TRBD1 (5 bases). This CDR3 region has 12 residues. CDR1 is GTSNPN and CDR2 is SVGIG in the germline V gene (reference sequence). V lost 0 bases, J lost 4 bases, and 6 bases lay in between.

The CDR3 coding sequence is TGTGCCAGTAGTAACGTGGCTAACACCGGGGAGCTGTTTTTT. Translation gives CASSNVANTGELFF. The chain links TRBV19 to TRBJ2-2; D remains unclear. The CDR3 is 14 residues long. The ends were cut back, 4 bases at V and 2 bases at J, with 8 bases in the middle. Per germline, CDR1 LNHDA and CDR2 SQIVND (reference sequence).

The chain recombines TRBV7-3 with TRBJ2-5; 11 bases line up with TRBD2. V dropped 5 bases and J dropped 2; count of bases not matched to a gene: 7. From germline, CDR1 is SGHTA and CDR2 FQGTGA. The CDR3 has 16 amino acids. The chain's CDR3 is CASSETSGGGQETQYF. The CDR3 nucleotides read TGTGCCAGCAGCGAAACTAGCGGGGGTGGTCAAGAGACCCAGTACTTC.

The rearrangement uses TRBV7-9 and TRBJ2-1; 9 bases agree with TRBD2. J gave up 5 bases and V 0 bases, and 2 bases lay outside the gene matches. The CDR3 is 15 amino acids. CDR1 is SEHNR and CDR2 is FQNEAQ in the germline V gene (reference sequence). Written as DNA, the CDR3 is TGTGCCAGCAGCTTAGCCGGGACTAGCCACAATGAGCAGTTCTTC. Encoded protein: CASSLAGTSHNEQFF.

The chain employs TRBV3-1 (or the pseudogene TRBV3-2) and TRBJ1-2; D is uncertain. In germline, CDR1 is LGHDT, CDR2 YNNKEL (reference sequence). CDR3 size: 14 residues. V lost 4 bases and J lost 1, with 10 bases in between. DNA of the CDR3: TGTGCCAGCAGCCCCTTAAGCCATAACTATGGCTACACCTTC. The encoded protein is CASSPLSHNYGYTF.

The sample holds a few counts of this clone. V and J are TRBV2 and TRBJ1-1; the match to TRBD1 covers 9 bases. This CDR3 spans 14 amino acids. The germline V gene encodes CDR1 SNHLY and CDR2 FYNNEI. Trimming took 2 bases from V and 6 from J; bases not matched to a gene: 4. The CDR3 nucleotides read TGTGCCAGCAGTGAAAGGGGACAGGGTCCTGAAGCTTTCTTT. As protein: CASSERGQGPEAFF.

The chain recombines TRBV5-1 with TRBJ1-6; D is possibly TRBD1 (6 bases). CDR1 and CDR2 from the germline V gene are SGHRS and YFSETQ. Between the trimmed V and J ends, which lost 2 bases and 0 bases, there was a span of 9 bases. The CDR3 runs 16 residues. CDR3 region: CASSLRDNSYNSPLHF. In DNA, the CDR3 is TGCGCCAGCAGCTTAAGGGACAACTCCTATAATTCACCCCTCCACTTT.

The rearrangement uses TRBV5-4 and TRBJ1-3, with 7 nucleotides matching TRBD1. The V segment lost 3 bases and the J segment 1 base; nucleotides outside the gene matches: 7. Per germline, CDR1 SGHNT and CDR2 YYREEE (reference sequence). The CDR3 consists of 16 residues. This chain's CDR3 is CASSSGTGASGNTIYF. In DNA, the CDR3 is TGTGCCAGCAGCTCGGGCACAGGGGCATCTGGAAACACCATATATTTT.

This clone has only one observation. This sequence joins TRBV10-3 and TRBJ2-3; maybe TRBD2 (5 bases). V lost 9 bases and J 2 bases, leaving 15 bases between the germline ends. The CDR3 loop spans 14 amino acids. Germline CDR1 ENHRY, CDR2 SYGVKD. CDR3 residues: CAMRSGGSTDTQYF. The CDR3 bases are TGTGCCATGAGGAGCGGTGGGTCCACAGATACGCAGTATTTT.